The T cell receptor (beta chain) under discussion was sequenced for a study of early T cells in non-severe SARS-CoV-2 infection. The V end lost 3 bases, the J end lost 2 bases, and 11 bases lay between the germline ends. This CDR3 spans 14 amino acids. In the library, individual cDNA molecules carried attached unique molecular identifiers. TCRdb redid the calling of the 5' RACE reads with MiXCR, one entry per CDR3 protein. This sample yields approximately 40,000 distinct CDR3 sequences, of which approximately 9.9% are seen a single time; roughly 12% belongs to the top ten. This receptor was obtained from an adult who was a healthcare worker with PCR-confirmed SARS-CoV-2 infection or an uninfected control (not recorded which). This chain links TRBV12-3 or TRBV12-4 with TRBJ2-7; D is uncertain. Input material: whole blood. DNA of the CDR3: TGTGCCAGCAGTTTTGGCTACAGTACCTACGAGCAGTACTTC. Translated, it gives CASSFGYSTYEQYF.